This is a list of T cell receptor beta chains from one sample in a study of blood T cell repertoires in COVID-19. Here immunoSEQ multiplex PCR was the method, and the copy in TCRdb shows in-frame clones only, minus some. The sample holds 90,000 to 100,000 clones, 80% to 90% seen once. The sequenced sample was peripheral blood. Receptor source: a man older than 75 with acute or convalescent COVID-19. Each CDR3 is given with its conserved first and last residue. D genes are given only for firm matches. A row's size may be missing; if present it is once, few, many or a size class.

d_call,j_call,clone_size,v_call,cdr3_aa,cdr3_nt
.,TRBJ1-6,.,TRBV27,CASSLYSGGDNSPLHF,TGTGCCAGCAGTTTATATTCGGGGGGCGATAATTCACCCCTCCACTTT
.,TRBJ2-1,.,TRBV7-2,CASSAQLTGQFF,TGTGCCAGCAGCGCACAATTGACGGGGCAGTTCTTC
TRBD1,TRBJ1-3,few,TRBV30,CAWSAGGGASGNTIYF,TGTGCCTGGAGTGCAGGAGGGGGCGCCTCTGGAAACACCATATATTTT
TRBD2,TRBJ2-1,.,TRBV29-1,CSVDQRDHYNEQFF,TGCAGCGTTGATCAGCGGGACCACTACAATGAGCAGTTCTTC
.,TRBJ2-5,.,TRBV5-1,CASSKLGQETQYF,TGCGCCAGCAGCAAACTAGGACAAGAGACCCAGTACTTC
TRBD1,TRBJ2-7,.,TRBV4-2,CASSQGFQGAHEQYF,TGTGCCAGCAGCCAAGGCTTCCAGGGGGCCCACGAGCAGTACTTC
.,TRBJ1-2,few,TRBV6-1,CASSREGFSDGYTF,TGTGCCAGCAGCCGGGAGGGGTTTTCTGATGGCTACACCTTC
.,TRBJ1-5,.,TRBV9,CASSVDGDSNQPQHF,TGTGCCAGCAGCGTAGATGGAGATAGCAATCAGCCCCAGCATTTT
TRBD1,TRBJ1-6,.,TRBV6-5,CASRRTGGSPLHF,TGTGCCAGCAGACGGACAGGCGGGTCGCCCCTCCACTTT
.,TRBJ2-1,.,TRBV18,CASSPISGSYNEQFF,TGTGCCAGCTCACCAATCAGCGGATCGTACAATGAGCAGTTCTTC
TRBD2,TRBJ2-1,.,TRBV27,CASSRPSGKNEQFF,TGTGCCAGCAGCAGGCCTAGCGGGAAGAATGAGCAGTTCTTC
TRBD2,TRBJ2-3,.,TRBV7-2,CASSLVLAGGTDTQYF,TGTGCCAGCAGCTTAGTACTAGCGGGAGGCACAGATACGCAGTATTTT
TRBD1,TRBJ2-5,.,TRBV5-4,CASSSRDSQETQYF,TGTGCCAGCAGCTCCCGGGACAGTCAAGAGACCCAGTACTTC
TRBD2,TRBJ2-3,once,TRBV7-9,CASSPWTSGRTDTQYF,TGTGCCAGCAGCCCCTGGACTAGCGGGAGGACAGATACGCAGTATTTT
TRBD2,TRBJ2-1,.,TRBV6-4,CASRTSHGYNEQFF,TGTGCCAGCCGGACTAGCCACGGGTACAATGAGCAGTTCTTC
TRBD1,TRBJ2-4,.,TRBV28,CASRGTAVAKNIQYF,TGTGCCAGCAGGGGGACAGCGGTCGCAAAAAACATTCAGTACTTC
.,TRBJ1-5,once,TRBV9,CASSVGAASNQPQHF,TGTGCCAGCAGCGTAGGGGCAGCTAGCAATCAGCCCCAGCATTTT
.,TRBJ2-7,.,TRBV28,CASSLLWTQRIYEQYF,TGTGCCAGCAGTTTACTCTGGACTCAAAGAATCTACGAGCAGTACTTC
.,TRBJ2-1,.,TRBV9,CASSVARRAVSEQFF,TGTGCCAGCAGCGTAGCTCGACGTGCGGTAAGTGAGCAGTTCTTC
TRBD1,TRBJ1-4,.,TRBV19,CASSVMTGTNEKLFF,TGTGCCAGTAGTGTCATGACAGGGACGAATGAAAAACTGTTTTTT
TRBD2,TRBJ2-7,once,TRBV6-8,CASSQTSGRPLPSYEQYF,TGTGCCAGCAGCCAGACTAGCGGGAGGCCACTTCCCTCCTACGAGCAGTACTTC
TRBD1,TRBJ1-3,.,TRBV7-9,CASSLEGASGNTIYF,TGTGCCAGCAGCTTAGAGGGGGCCTCTGGAAACACCATATATTTT
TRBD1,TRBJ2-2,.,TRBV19,CASSGQGDAGELFF,TGTGCCAGCAGCGGACAGGGGGACGCCGGGGAGCTGTTTTTT
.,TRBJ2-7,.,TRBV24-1,CATSEAGRQYF,TGTGCCACCAGTGAGGCGGGAAGGCAGTACTTC
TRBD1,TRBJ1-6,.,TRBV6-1,CASSESPGGSPLHF,TGTGCCAGCAGTGAATCCCCAGGGGGATCACCCCTCCACTTT
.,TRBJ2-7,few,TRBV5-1,CASSSGDRQYEQYF,TGCGCCAGCAGCTCGGGGGACAGACAATACGAGCAGTACTTC
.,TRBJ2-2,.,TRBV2,CASGGTANTGELFF,TGTGCCAGCGGAGGGACAGCGAACACCGGGGAGCTGTTTTTT
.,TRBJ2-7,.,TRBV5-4,CASSLDRSSYEQYF,TGTGCCAGCAGCTTGGACAGGAGCTCCTACGAGCAGTACTTC
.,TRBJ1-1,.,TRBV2,CASSPRTGLPEAFF,TGTGCCAGCAGTCCCCGGACGGGACTCCCTGAAGCTTTCTTT
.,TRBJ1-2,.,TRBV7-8,CASSPRLGLYGYTF,TGTGCCAGCAGCCCGCGGCTGGGGCTCTATGGCTACACCTTC
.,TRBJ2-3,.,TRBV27,CASSPALQGTDTQYF,TGTGCCAGCAGTCCGGCACTACAAGGCACAGATACGCAGTATTTT
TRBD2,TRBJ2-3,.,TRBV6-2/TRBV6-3,CASSYQLAEGISTDTQYF,TGTGCCAGCAGTTACCAGCTAGCGGAGGGGATTAGCACAGATACGCAGTATTTT
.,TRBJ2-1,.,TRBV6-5,CASRGTGQNEQFF,TGTGCCAGCAGGGGGACGGGACAAAATGAGCAGTTCTTC
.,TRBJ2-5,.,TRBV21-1,CASSQGLAGDETQYF,TGTGCCAGCAGCCAGGGACTAGCGGGAGATGAGACCCAGTACTTC
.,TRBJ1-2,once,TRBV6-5,CASSYEVDGYTF,TGTGCCAGCAGTTACGAGGTAGATGGCTACACCTTC
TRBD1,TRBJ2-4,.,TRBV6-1,CASSDLWDRGTVDIQYF,TGTGCCAGCAGTGATCTTTGGGACAGGGGGACCGTTGACATTCAGTACTTC
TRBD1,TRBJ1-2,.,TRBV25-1,CASSAQGGQGNYGYTF,TGTGCCAGCAGTGCTCAAGGGGGACAGGGAAACTATGGCTACACCTTC
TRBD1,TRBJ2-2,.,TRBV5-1,CASRGQGINTGELFF,TGCGCCAGCAGAGGACAGGGGATCAACACCGGGGAGCTGTTTTTT
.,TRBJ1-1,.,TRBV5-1,CASSPRGRNTEAFF,TGCGCCAGCAGCCCAAGAGGGAGGAACACTGAAGCTTTCTTT
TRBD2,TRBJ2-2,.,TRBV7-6,CASSLGGLATGELFF,TGTGCCAGCAGCTTAGGGGGACTAGCCACCGGGGAGCTGTTTTTT
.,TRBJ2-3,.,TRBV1,CTSSLSGGGTDTQYF,TGCACCAGCAGCCTTAGCGGAGGGGGCACAGATACGCAGTATTTT
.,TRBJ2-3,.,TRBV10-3,CAIKGGGSTDTQYF,TGTGCCATCAAGGGGGGCGGGAGTACAGATACGCAGTATTTT
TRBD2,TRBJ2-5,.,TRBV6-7,CASSYSRLAGEMETQYF,TGTGCCAGCAGTTACTCCCGACTAGCGGGAGAGATGGAGACCCAGTACTTC
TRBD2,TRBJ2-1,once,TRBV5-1,CASSLAGSGSYSHFKEQFF,TGCGCCAGCAGCTTGGCTGGTAGCGGGAGTTATAGTCATTTCAAGGAGCAGTTCTTC
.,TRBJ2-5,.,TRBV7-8,CASSPQGGGETQYF,TGTGCCAGCAGCCCACAGGGGGGGGGAGAGACCCAGTACTTC
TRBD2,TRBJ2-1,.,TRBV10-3,CAISEPSGSKNEQFF,TGTGCCATCAGTGAGCCTAGCGGGAGTAAAAATGAGCAGTTCTTC
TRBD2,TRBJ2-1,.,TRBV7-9,CASSPGLAGDNEQFF,TGTGCCAGCAGCCCGGGACTAGCGGGAGACAATGAGCAGTTCTTC
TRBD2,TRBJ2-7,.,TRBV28,CASSPYLGGSFAYEQYF,TGTGCCAGCAGTCCGTATTTGGGCGGGAGTTTTGCCTACGAGCAGTACTTC
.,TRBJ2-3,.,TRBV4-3,CASSQDSSDTQYF,TGCGCCAGCAGCCAAGATTCGTCAGATACGCAGTATTTT
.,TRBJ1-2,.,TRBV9,CASSVDREWYGYTF,TGTGCCAGCAGCGTAGACAGGGAATGGTATGGCTACACCTTC
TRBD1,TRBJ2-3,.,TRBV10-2,CASSSPGQGVTDTQYF,TGCGCCAGCAGTTCACCGGGACAGGGGGTGACAGATACGCAGTATTTT
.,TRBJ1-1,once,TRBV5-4,CASAPAGGITEAFF,TGTGCCAGCGCCCCAGCCGGGGGGATCACTGAAGCTTTCTTT
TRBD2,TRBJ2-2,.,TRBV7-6,CASSRSGRATGELFF,TGTGCCAGCAGCCGTAGCGGGAGGGCCACCGGGGAGCTGTTTTTT
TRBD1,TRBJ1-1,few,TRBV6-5,CASSSRGRTEAFF,TGTGCCAGCAGCTCGAGGGGGCGGACCGAAGCTTTCTTT